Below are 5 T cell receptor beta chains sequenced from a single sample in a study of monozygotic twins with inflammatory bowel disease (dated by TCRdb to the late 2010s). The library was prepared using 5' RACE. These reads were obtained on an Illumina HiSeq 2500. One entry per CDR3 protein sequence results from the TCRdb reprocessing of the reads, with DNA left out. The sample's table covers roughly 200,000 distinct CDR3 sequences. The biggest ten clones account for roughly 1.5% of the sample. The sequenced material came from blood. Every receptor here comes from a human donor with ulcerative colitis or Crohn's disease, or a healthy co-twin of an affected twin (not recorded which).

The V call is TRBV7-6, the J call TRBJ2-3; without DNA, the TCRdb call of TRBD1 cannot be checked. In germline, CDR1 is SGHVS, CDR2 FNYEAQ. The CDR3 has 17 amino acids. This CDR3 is CASSVSLRDRDTDTQYF.

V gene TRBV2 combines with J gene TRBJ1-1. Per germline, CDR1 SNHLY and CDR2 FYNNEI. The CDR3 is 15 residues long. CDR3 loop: CASSERAKRNTEAFF.

The CDR3 sequence: CASQRRQGVSEKLFF. The V gene is TRBV12-3 or TRBV12-4, the J gene TRBJ1-4; TCRdb designates TRBD1, a call that cannot be tested without DNA. This CDR3 is 15 amino acids long.

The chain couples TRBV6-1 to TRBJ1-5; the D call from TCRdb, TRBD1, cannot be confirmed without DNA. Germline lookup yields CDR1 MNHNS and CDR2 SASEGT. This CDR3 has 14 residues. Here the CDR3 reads CASSGTGGSQPQHF.

The CDR3 reads CASSLDRVYEQYF. The rearrangement joins TRBV5-1 to TRBJ2-7. Germline loops: CDR1 SGHRS, CDR2 YFSETQ. The length of the CDR3 is 13 residues. The full variable domain, with the rest looked up from reference TRBV5-1 and TRBJ2-7, is KAGVTQTPRYLIKTRGQQVTLSCSPISGHRSVSWYQQTPGQGLQFLFEYFSETQRNKGNFPGRFSGRQFSNSRSEMNVSTLELGDSALYLCASSLDRVYEQYFGPGTRLTVT.